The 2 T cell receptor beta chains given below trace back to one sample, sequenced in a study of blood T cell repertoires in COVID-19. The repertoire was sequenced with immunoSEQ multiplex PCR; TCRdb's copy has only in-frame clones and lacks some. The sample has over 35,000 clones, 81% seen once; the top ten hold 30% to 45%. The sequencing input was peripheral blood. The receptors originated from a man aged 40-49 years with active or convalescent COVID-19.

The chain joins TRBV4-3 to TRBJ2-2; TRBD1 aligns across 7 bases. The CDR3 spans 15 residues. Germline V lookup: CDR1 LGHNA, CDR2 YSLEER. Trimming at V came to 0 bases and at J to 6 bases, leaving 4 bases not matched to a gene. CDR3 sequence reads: CASSQDRGGPGELFF. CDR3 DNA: TGCGCCAGCAGCCAAGATCGAGGGGGCCCCGGGGAGCTGTTTTTT.

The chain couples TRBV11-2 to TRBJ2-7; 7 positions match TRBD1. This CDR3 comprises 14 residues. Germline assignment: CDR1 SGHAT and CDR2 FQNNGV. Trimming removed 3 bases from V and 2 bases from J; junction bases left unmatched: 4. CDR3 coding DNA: TGTGCCAGCAGCTTGCAGACAGGGCCCTACGAGCAGTACTTC. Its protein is CASSLQTGPYEQYF.